The 6 T cell receptor beta chains in this list originate from one sample, sequenced in a study of sequential checkpoint blockade in melanoma. Regarding treatment: randomized to nivolumab then ipilimumab (arm A) or the reverse (arm B). The table came from immunoSEQ multiplex PCR; TCRdb's copy has only in-frame clones and leaves some out. The sample yields about 3,200 clones, 20% seen once. Sequencing was performed on tumor tissue (inferred from file names), taken from a patient given nivolumab and ipilimumab in sequence. The receptors were sampled from a human donor with melanoma.

V gene TRBV25-1 combines with J gene TRBJ2-1; D may match TRBD1 or TRBD2 (5 bases each). V lost 1 base, J lost 15 bases, and 22 bases lay in between. The CDR3 loop spans 15 amino acids. Germline V gene data show CDR1 as MGHDK and CDR2 as SYGVNS. CDR3 in DNA: TGTGCCAGCAGTGAATCACTAGGGGAAACCTGGGGTCCGTTCTTC. Its protein is CASSESLGETWGPFF.

This chain connects TRBV5-1 to TRBJ2-1; either TRBD1 or TRBD2 may fit D (5 bases each). V dropped 1 base and J dropped 5 bases, with 16 bases sitting between them. Looked up from germline, CDR1 is SGHRS and CDR2 is YFSETQ. The CDR3 runs 16 residues. The CDR3 DNA follows: TGCGCCAGCAGCTTGACTCTCGGGGCCCCGAACAATGAGCAGTTCTTC. Protein product: CASSLTLGAPNNEQFF.

This clone was recorded a few times. The gene calls are TRBV23-1 and TRBJ1-1; D perhaps matches TRBD1 (6 bases). TRBV23-1 is identified as an open reading frame with a role that is uncertain. V lost 6 bases, J lost 5 bases, and 13 bases lay in between. The CDR3 consists of 13 residues. DNA of the CDR3: TGCGCCAGCAGCCATACCAGGGGAACTGAAGCTTTCTTT. It encodes CASSHTRGTEAFF.

This clone was observed a handful of times. The rearrangement uses TRBV11-3 and TRBJ1-1, with 8 bases matching TRBD1. CDR3 length equals 16 residues. Germline trimming cut 4 bases from V and 1 base from J; bases unmatched to any gene: 8. Germline V gene sequence: CDR1 SGHNT, CDR2 YENEEA. The DNA for the CDR3 is TGTGCCAGCAGCTCCCGAACAGGGGGGGGGAACACTGAAGCTTTCTTT. Its translation: CASSSRTGGGNTEAFF. Variable domain in full (rest from reference TRBV11-3 and TRBJ1-1): EAGVVQSPRYKIIEKKQPVAFWCNPISGHNTLYWYLQNLGQGPELLIRYENEEAVDDSQLPKDRFSAERLKGVDSTLKIQPAELGDSAVYLCASSSRTGGGNTEAFFGQGTRLTVV.

This chain uses TRBV14 with TRBJ1-4; 9 bases align to TRBD1. The junction had 4 bases not matched to a gene; V was cut back by 11 bases and J by 3 bases. CDR1 SGHDN and CDR2 FVKESK come from the germline V gene. CDR3 length equals 13 residues. CDR3: CASRDRANEKLFF. For the CDR3, the DNA is TGTGCCTCCCGGGACAGGGCTAATGAAAAACTGTTTTTT.

V gene TRBV10-2 combines with J gene TRBJ1-2, with 10 bases fitting TRBD1. The V gene's germline CDR1 is WSHSY and CDR2 SAAADI. V was clipped by 4 bases and J by 8 bases; unmatched bases: 10. The CDR3 contains 15 residues. The CDR3 DNA is TGCGCCAGCAGTGGTCTAGATGGACAGGGGGAGGGCTACACCTTC. Residues: CASSGLDGQGEGYTF.